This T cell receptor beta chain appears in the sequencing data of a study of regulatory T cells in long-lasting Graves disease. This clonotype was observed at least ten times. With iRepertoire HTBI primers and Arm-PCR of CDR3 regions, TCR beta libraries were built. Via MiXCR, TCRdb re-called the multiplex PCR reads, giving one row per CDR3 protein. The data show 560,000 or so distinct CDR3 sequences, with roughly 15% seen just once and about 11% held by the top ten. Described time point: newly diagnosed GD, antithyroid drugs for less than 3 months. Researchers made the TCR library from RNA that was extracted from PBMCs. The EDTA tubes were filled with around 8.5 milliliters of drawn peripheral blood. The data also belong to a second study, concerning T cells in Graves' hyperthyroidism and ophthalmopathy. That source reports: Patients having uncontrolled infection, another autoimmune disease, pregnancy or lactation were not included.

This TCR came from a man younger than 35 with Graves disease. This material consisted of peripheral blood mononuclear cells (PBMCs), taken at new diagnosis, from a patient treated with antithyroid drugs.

CDR3 loop: CSVESTGSYEQYF. CDR3 nucleotides: TGCAGCGTTGAATCGACAGGGTCCTACGAGCAGTACTTC. This chain joins TRBV29-1 and TRBJ2-7; TRBD1 matches at 7 bases. Looked up from germline, CDR1 is SQVTM and CDR2 is ANQGSEA. This CDR3 is built from 13 residues. The trim removed 2 bases at V and 1 base at J, leaving 2 bases unmatched.